The 23 T cell receptor beta chains below come from one sample, sequenced in a study of cytomegalovirus exposure and HLA in healthy donors. With 60 Vbeta and 13 Jbeta primers, the PCR was carried out. This table comes from immunoSEQ multiplex PCR, and its TCRdb copy is limited to in-frame clones, with some not included. This table holds some 140,000 clones, approximately 10% found once. The sample comprised PBMCs. The receptors stem from a middle-aged woman in good health and CMV-seropositive.

This clone has only a few counts. V gene TRBV2 combines with J gene TRBJ1-4; 7 positions agree with TRBD1. Germline CDR1 reads SNHLY; CDR2 reads FYNNEI. V shed 5 bases, J shed 3 bases, and the junction held 6 bases outside the gene matches. CDR3 size: 15 residues. CDR3 nucleotide sequence: TGTGCCAGCAGTTTACAACAGGGGCCTAATGAAAAACTGTTTTTT. Translation gives CASSLQQGPNEKLFF.

This clone was seen a few times. The V gene is TRBV5-1, the J gene TRBJ2-2; 7 bases map to TRBD1. V was clipped by 4 bases and J by 4 bases; unmatched bases: 4. The CDR3 contains 14 residues. Germline lookup yields CDR1 SGHRS and CDR2 YFSETQ. The CDR3 loop reads CASSNSGGTGELFF. The CDR3 nucleotides are TGCGCCAGCAGCAATTCAGGGGGCACCGGGGAGCTGTTTTTT.

This chain joins TRBV19 and TRBJ1-3; D ambiguous. The CDR3 consists of 15 residues. V lost 7 bases and J 0 bases, leaving 13 bases between the germline ends. The germline V gene has CDR1 LNHDA and CDR2 SQIVND (reference sequence). The DNA of the CDR3 is TGTGCCAGTACCGTTTCAGGCTTCTCTGGAAACACCATATATTTT. Translating it yields CASTVSGFSGNTIYF.

This chain connects TRBV25-1 to TRBJ2-5, with D maybe TRBD2 (5 bases). The DNA end lines up better with TRBJ2-7; the J call may be wrong. Germline CDR1 MGHDK, CDR2 SYGVNS. The CDR3 totals 13 residues. The CDR3 DNA reads as TGTGCCAGCAGTGGTATAGGGAGCCACGAGCAGTACTTC. The encoded protein is CASSGIGSHEQYF.

The chain couples TRBV19 to TRBJ1-1; D remains ambiguous. The V and J ends lost 4 bases and 11 bases respectively, with 20 bases between them. Looked up from germline, CDR1 is LNHDA and CDR2 is SQIVND (reference sequence). CDR3 size: 14 residues. CDR3 region: CASSTSPSTASAFF. The DNA for the CDR3 is TGTGCCAGTAGTACTTCCCCCTCTACAGCTTCGGCTTTCTTT.

In the case of this clone: A read error may produce the germline difference seen at one junction end. This chain joins TRBV5-1 and TRBJ2-2; possible D gene TRBD2, 6 bases. Germline CDR1 reads SGHRS; CDR2 reads YFSETQ. CDR3 length: 18 amino acids. The DNA for the CDR3 is TGCGCCAGCAGCTTGGAGTTTAGGTCGGCGGCGAACACCGGGGGGCTGTTTTTT. Protein product: CASSLEFRSAANTGGLFF.

This clone was seen only a few times. The chain carries TRBV5-1 and TRBJ2-7; maybe TRBD1 (6 bases). The CDR3 spans 13 residues. Trimming removed 2 bases from V and 5 bases from J, with 11 bases in between. Looked up from germline, CDR1 is SGHRS and CDR2 is YFSETQ. CDR3 nucleotides: TGCGCCAGCAGCTTCGGGACACCCCACGAGCAGTACTTC. Amino acid sequence: CASSFGTPHEQYF. The full variable domain, rest sourced from reference TRBV5-1 and TRBJ2-7, is KAGVTQTPRYLIKTRGQQVTLSCSPISGHRSVSWYQQTPGQGLQFLFEYFSETQRNKGNFPGRFSGRQFSNSRSEMNVSTLELGDSALYLCASSFGTPHEQYFGPGTRLTVT.

This clone has a handful of counts. The chain is built from TRBV1 and TRBJ1-2; TRBD1, the D gene given by the table, was not confirmed from the DNA. TRBV1 is a pseudogene segment. The CDR3 covers 13 residues. Written as DNA, the CDR3 is TGCACCAGTACCGGGACAGGGGATTATGGCTACACCTTC. Protein: CTSTGTGDYGYTF.

This chain joins TRBV4-1 and TRBJ1-4; maybe TRBD1 (6 bases). V gave up 0 bases and J gave up 4 bases, with 15 bases separating them. Germline values: CDR1 MGHRA, CDR2 YSYEKL. There are 17 residues in the CDR3. In DNA form, the CDR3 reads TGCGCCAGCAGCCAAGATAGGGGGAGAGGCTATAATGAAAAACTGTTTTTT. This encodes CASSQDRGRGYNEKLFF.

This clone was counted many times. CDR3 nucleotides: TGTGCCAGCAGTCCGTTAGTGTTCGGGGAGCTGTTTTTT. Its protein product is CASSPLVFGELFF. The V call is TRBV6-5, the J call TRBJ2-2; no definite D call. The CDR3 loop spans 13 amino acids. V was cut by 5 bases and J by 7 bases, with 11 bases left in between. Germline CDR1 reads MNHEY; CDR2 reads SVGAGI.

This clone came up a few times. The CDR3 nucleotides read TGTGCCAGCAGTGATGGAGTTAACTATGGCTACACCTTC. This sequence encodes CASSDGVNYGYTF. The chain carries TRBV25-1 and TRBJ1-2; D remains unclear. V dropped 3 bases and J dropped 1 base, with 6 bases sitting between them. Germline V CDR1 and CDR2: MGHDK, SYGVNS. The CDR3 covers 13 residues.

The rearrangement links TRBV5-6 to TRBJ1-2; TRBD1 aligns across 7 bases. The CDR3 is made up of 18 amino acids. Germline lookup yields CDR1 SGHDT and CDR2 YYEEEE. The J segment lost 0 bases and the V segment lost 0 bases, leaving 11 bases of the junction unmatched. CDR3 in DNA: TGTGCCAGCAGCTTGGGGGAGGACAGGTTCCATTCTAACTATGGCTACACCTTC. Translating gives CASSLGEDRFHSNYGYTF.

The chain has TRBV15 and TRBJ2-2, with 12 bases lining up with TRBD2. Germline values: CDR1 LNHNV, CDR2 YYDKDF (reference sequence). CDR3 size: 18 residues. J lost 7 bases, V lost 3 bases, and 12 bases had no gene match. CDR3 region: CATSSQNLAGGLSGELFF. Here the CDR3 DNA reads TGTGCCACCAGCAGCCAAAATCTAGCGGGGGGGCTAAGCGGGGAGCTGTTTTTT.

This clone was detected a few times. The chain carries TRBV6-5 and TRBJ1-2, with TRBD1 as a possible D gene (5 bases). V shed 2 bases and J shed 4 bases, with 11 bases lying between them. Germline loops: CDR1 MNHEY, CDR2 SVGAGI. The CDR3 runs to 14 residues. In DNA, the CDR3 is TGTGCCAGCAGTTACGACCAGGGAAGCTATGGCTACACCTTC. Residues: CASSYDQGSYGYTF.

This clone was found a few times. This rearrangement joins TRBV9 to TRBJ2-5; D is possibly TRBD2 (5 bases). V was trimmed by 4 bases and J by 3 bases, leaving 19 bases between them. The germline V gene has CDR1 SGDLS and CDR2 YYNGEE. The length of the CDR3 is 16 residues. CDR3 protein: CASSPLPLAGEETQYF. The CDR3 region has the DNA TGTGCCAGCAGCCCCCTTCCGTTGGCGGGTGAAGAGACCCAGTACTTC.

The J gene is TRBJ2-1, the V gene TRBV4-2, with D possibly TRBD1 on 5 matching bases. Germline V gene sequence: CDR1 LGHNA, CDR2 YNFKEQ. This CDR3 has 19 residues. Trimming removed 2 bases at V and 5 bases at J, with 25 bases between. The CDR3 spells CASSQWGPQARVVHNEQFF. The CDR3 coding sequence is TGTGCCAGCAGCCAATGGGGCCCCCAGGCTCGGGTGGTCCACAATGAGCAGTTCTTC.

This clone was counted between two and nine times. The rearrangement joins TRBV2 to TRBJ2-1; a possible D gene is TRBD1 (5 bases). The CDR3 length is 17 residues. Trimming pared 0 bases from V and 0 bases from J, leaving 12 bases between. Germline V CDR1 and CDR2: SNHLY, FYNNEI. The CDR3 reads CASSEALVGPSYNEQFF. The CDR3 DNA reads as TGTGCCAGCAGTGAAGCGCTTGTGGGGCCCTCCTACAATGAGCAGTTCTTC.

The CDR3 DNA sequence: TGTGCCAGCACCGACAGGGTGGTTGCGCCCCAGCATTTT. This codes for CASTDRVVAPQHF. This sequence joins TRBV6-6 and TRBJ1-5, with TRBD1 matching over 7 bases. Germline trimming cut 7 bases from V and 9 bases from J; bases unmatched to any gene: 9. CDR1 and CDR2 from the germline V gene are MNHNY and SVGAGI (reference sequence). CDR3 size: 13 residues.

The J gene is TRBJ1-1, the V gene TRBV6-6; 7 bases are a match to TRBD1. The CDR3 consists of 12 residues. Germline V gene lookup returns CDR1 MNHNY and CDR2 SVGAGI (reference sequence). The V gene end was trimmed by 5 bases and the J gene end by 4 bases; junction bases not matched to a gene: 1. Here the CDR3 reads CASSAGGTEAFF. CDR3 nucleotide sequence: TGTGCCAGCAGTGCAGGGGGCACTGAAGCTTTCTTT.

This clone was seen a handful of times. The chain's CDR3 is CASSISGDTQYF. DNA for the CDR3: TGTGCCAGCAGCATTTCAGGGGATACGCAGTATTTT. The V call is TRBV12-1, the J call TRBJ2-3; TRBD1 reflects the table's D call only, with no check against the DNA. TRBV12-1 is flagged as a pseudogene. The length of the CDR3 is 12 residues.

This clone was counted only a few times. This chain links TRBV29-1 with TRBJ2-5, with D hard to call. V gave up 2 bases and J gave up 2 bases, with 9 bases separating them. This CDR3 has 13 amino acids. In germline, CDR1 is SQVTM, CDR2 ANQGSEA. Here the CDR3 DNA reads TGCAGCGTTGAATTTGGAGTTCAAGAGACCCAGTACTTC. This translates into CSVEFGVQETQYF.

CDR3: CSVGTGSNYGYTF. The CDR3 DNA is TGCAGCGTTGGGACAGGGTCTAACTATGGCTACACCTTC. This chain connects TRBV29-1 to TRBJ1-2; TRBD1 agrees at 8 bases. Germline assignment: CDR1 SQVTM and CDR2 ANQGSEA. The CDR3 totals 13 residues. Trimming at V came to 4 bases and at J to 0 bases, leaving 1 base not matched to a gene.

This clone was counted only a few times. The V and J genes are TRBV19 and TRBJ1-2; D possibly corresponds to TRBD1 (6 bases). Trimming cost V 5 bases and J 0 bases, with 10 bases left between them. The CDR3 is 14 residues long. The germline CDR1 and CDR2 sequences are LNHDA and SQIVND (reference sequence). DNA of the CDR3: TGTGCCAGTAGTCTGGACAGTACTAACTATGGCTACACCTTC. Translating gives CASSLDSTNYGYTF.